This T cell receptor (beta chain) was sequenced in a study of control samples from healthy donors and cancer patients. The CDR3 length is 13 residues. Trimming took 7 bases from V and 2 from J, leaving 12 bases between them. Germline loops: CDR1 SQVTM, CDR2 ANQGSEA. Assay used: immunoSEQ multiplex PCR; TCRdb lists only in-frame clones, some missing. The repertoire has roughly 76,000 clones, around 94% of them found once; the top ten carry about 5%. The sequence was obtained from a woman between 18 and 30 years old in good health. Sample: blood. The chain recombines TRBV29-1 with TRBJ1-5, with D perhaps matching TRBD1 (5 bases). The CDR3 is CSALLQGNQPQHF. The CDR3 nucleotides are TGCAGCGCTCTATTACAGGGCAATCAGCCCCAGCATTTT. Based on the CDR3 plus reference TRBV29-1 and TRBJ1-5, the full variable domain is SAVISQKPSRDICQRGTSLTIQCQVDSQVTMMFWYRQQPGQSLTLIATANQGSEATYESGFVIDKFPISRPNLTFSTLTVSNMSPEDSSIYLCSALLQGNQPQHFGDGTRLSIL.